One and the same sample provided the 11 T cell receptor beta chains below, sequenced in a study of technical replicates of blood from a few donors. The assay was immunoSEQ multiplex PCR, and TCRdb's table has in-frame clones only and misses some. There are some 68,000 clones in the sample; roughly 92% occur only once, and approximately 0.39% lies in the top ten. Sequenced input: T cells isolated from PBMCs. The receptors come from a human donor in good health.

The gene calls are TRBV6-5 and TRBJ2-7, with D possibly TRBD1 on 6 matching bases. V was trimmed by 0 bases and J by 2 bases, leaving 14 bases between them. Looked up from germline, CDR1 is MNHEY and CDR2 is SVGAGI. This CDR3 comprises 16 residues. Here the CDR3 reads CASSYSTGKVAYEQYF. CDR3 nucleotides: TGTGCCAGCAGTTACTCCACAGGGAAGGTAGCCTACGAGCAGTACTTC.

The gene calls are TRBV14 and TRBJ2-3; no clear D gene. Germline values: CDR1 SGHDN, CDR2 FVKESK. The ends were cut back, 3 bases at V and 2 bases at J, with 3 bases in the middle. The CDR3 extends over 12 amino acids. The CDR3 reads CASSHLTDTQYF. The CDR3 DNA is TGTGCCAGCAGCCACCTCACAGATACGCAGTATTTT.

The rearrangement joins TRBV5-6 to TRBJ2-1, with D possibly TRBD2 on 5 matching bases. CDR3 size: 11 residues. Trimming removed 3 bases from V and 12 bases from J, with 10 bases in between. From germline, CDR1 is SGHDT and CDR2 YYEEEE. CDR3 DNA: TGTGCCAGCAGCTCTAGCATGGGGCAGTTCTTC. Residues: CASSSSMGQFF.

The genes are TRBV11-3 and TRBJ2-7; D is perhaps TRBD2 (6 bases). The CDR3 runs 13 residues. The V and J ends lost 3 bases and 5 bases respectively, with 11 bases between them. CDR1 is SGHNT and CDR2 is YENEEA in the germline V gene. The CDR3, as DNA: TGTGCCAGCAGCTTCGGAAGGGAGGACGAGCAGTACTTC. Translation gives CASSFGREDEQYF.

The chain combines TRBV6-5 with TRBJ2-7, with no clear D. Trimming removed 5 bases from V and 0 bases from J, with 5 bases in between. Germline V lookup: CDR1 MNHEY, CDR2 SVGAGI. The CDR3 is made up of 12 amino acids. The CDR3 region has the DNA TGTGCCAGCAGTGCACACTCCTACGAGCAGTACTTC. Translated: CASSAHSYEQYF.

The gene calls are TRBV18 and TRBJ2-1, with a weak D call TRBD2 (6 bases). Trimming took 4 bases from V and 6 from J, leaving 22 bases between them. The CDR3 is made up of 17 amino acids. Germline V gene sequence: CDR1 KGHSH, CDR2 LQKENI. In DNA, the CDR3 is TGTGCCAGCTCACGAATCAACCGGGACTCCCTTTTCAATGAGCAGTTCTTC. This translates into CASSRINRDSLFNEQFF. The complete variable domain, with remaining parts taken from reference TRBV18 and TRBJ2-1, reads NAGVMQNPRHLVRRRGQEARLRCSPMKGHSHVYWYRQLPEEGLKFMVYLQKENIIDESGMPKERFSAEFPKEGPSILRIQQVVRGDSAAYFCASSRINRDSLFNEQFFGPGTRLTVL.

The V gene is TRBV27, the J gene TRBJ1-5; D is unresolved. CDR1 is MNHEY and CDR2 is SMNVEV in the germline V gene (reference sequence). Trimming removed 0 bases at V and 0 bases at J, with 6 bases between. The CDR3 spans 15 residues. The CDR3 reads CASSLSANSNQPQHF. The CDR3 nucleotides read TGTGCCAGCAGTTTATCAGCAAATAGCAATCAGCCCCAGCATTTT.

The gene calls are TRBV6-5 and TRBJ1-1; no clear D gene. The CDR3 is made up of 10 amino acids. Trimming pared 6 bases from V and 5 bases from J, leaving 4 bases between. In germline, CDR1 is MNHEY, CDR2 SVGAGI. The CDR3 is CASSRTEAFF. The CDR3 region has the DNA TGTGCCAGCAGCCGTACTGAAGCTTTCTTT.

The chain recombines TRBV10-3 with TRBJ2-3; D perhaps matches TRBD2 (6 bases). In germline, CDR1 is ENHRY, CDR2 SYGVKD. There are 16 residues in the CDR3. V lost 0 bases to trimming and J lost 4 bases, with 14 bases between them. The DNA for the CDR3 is TGTGCCATCAGTGAGTCCAGGGCGGGAATGTCAGATACGCAGTATTTT. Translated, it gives CAISESRAGMSDTQYF.

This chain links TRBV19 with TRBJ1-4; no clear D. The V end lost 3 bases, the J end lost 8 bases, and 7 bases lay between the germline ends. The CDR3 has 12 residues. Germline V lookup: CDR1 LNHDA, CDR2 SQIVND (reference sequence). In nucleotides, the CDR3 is TGTGCCAGTAGTATCCCCGAGGAAAAACTGTTTTTT. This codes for CASSIPEEKLFF.

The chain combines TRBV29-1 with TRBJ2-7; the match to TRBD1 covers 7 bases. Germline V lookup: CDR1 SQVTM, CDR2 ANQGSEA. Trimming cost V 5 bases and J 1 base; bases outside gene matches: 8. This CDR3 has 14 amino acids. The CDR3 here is CSVQTGLGSYEQYF. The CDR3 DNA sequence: TGCAGCGTTCAGACAGGGTTAGGATCCTACGAGCAGTACTTC.